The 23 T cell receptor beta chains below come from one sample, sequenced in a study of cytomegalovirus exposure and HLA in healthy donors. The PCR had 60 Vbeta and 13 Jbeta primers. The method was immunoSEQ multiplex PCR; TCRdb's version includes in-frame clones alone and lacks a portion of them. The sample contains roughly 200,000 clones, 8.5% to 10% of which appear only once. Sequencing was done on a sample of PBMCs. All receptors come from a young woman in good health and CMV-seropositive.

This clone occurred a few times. The CDR3 spells CASSVGQLAGTDTQYF. For the CDR3, the DNA is TGTGCCAGCAGCGTAGGACAACTAGCGGGCACAGATACGCAGTATTTT. The rearrangement joins TRBV9 to TRBJ2-3; 8 nucleotides line up with TRBD2. Unmatched junction bases numbered 4, after V lost 0 bases and J lost 1 base. The V gene's germline CDR1 is SGDLS and CDR2 YYNGEE. There are 16 residues in the CDR3.

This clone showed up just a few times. CDR3 in DNA: TGTGCCAGCAGTACCCGACCGGGACATACGGAGACCCAGTACTTC. This codes for CASSTRPGHTETQYF. The chain recombines TRBV6-1 with TRBJ2-5; D might be TRBD1 (6 bases). Germline V lookup: CDR1 MNHNS, CDR2 SASEGT. V was cut by 5 bases and J by 5 bases, with 18 bases left in between. The CDR3 totals 15 residues.

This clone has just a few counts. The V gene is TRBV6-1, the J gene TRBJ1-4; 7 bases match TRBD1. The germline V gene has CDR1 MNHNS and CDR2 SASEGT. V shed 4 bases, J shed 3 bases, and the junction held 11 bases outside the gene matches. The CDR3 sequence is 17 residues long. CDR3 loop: CASSAAGGVGANEKLFF. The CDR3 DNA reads TGTGCCAGCAGTGCGGCAGGGGGAGTGGGAGCTAATGAAAAACTGTTTTTT.

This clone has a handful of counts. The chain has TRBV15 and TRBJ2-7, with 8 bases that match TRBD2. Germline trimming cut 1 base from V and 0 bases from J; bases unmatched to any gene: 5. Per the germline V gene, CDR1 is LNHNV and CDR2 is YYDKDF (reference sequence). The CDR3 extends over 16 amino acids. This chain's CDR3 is CATSRATSASSYEQYF. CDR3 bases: TGTGCCACCAGCAGAGCGACTAGCGCAAGCTCCTACGAGCAGTACTTC.

This CDR3 reads CASSLGPSGSSYEQYF. DNA of the CDR3: TGTGCCAGCAGCTTAGGTCCCAGCGGGAGCTCCTACGAGCAGTACTTC. This chain joins TRBV13 and TRBJ2-5, with 8 nucleotides matching TRBD2. The J call is doubtful: the DNA matches TRBJ2-7 better. CDR3 length: 16 amino acids. Germline CDR1 and CDR2: PRHDT and FYEKMQ (reference sequence).

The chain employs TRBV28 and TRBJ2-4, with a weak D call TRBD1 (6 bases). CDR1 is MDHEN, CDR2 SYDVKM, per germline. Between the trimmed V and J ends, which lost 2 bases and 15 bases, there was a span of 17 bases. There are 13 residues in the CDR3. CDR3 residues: CASSLQDRPSRYF. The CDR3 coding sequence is TGTGCCAGCAGTTTACAGGACAGACCCTCGAGGTACTTC.

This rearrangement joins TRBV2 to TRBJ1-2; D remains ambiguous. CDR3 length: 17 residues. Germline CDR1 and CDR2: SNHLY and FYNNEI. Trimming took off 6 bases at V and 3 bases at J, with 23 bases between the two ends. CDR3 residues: CASSRRRGGRGDYGYTF. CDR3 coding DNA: TGTGCCAGCAGCCGAAGGCGGGGTGGGCGCGGGGACTATGGCTACACCTTC.

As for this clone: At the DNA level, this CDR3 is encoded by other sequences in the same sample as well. This CDR3 is CASSINRGTEAFF. As DNA, the CDR3 is TGTGCCAGTAGTATAAACAGGGGAACTGAAGCTTTCTTT. V usage is TRBV19 and J usage is TRBJ1-1; 7 bases agree with TRBD1. J gave up 5 bases and V 2 bases, and 2 bases lay outside the gene matches. The germline CDR1 and CDR2 sequences are LNHDA and SQIVND (reference sequence). The CDR3 covers 13 residues.

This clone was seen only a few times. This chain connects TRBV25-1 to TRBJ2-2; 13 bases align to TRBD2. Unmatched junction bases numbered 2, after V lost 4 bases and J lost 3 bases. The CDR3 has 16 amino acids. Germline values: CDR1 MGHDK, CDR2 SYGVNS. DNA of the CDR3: TGTGCCAGCAGTGGGGGACTAGCGGGATACACCGGGGAGCTGTTTTTT. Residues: CASSGGLAGYTGELFF.

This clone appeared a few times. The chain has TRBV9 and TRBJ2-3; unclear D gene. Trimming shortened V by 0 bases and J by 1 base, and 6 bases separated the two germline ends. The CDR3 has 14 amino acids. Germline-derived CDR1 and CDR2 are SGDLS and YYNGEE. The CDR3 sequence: CASSVVARTDTQYF. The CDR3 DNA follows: TGTGCCAGCAGCGTAGTGGCTCGCACAGATACGCAGTATTTT.

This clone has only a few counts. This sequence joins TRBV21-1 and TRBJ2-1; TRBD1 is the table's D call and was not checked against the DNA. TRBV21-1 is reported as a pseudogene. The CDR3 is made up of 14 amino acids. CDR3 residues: CASSKPDSHNEQFF. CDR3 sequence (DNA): TGTGCCAGCAGCAAACCGGACAGCCACAATGAGCAGTTCTTC.

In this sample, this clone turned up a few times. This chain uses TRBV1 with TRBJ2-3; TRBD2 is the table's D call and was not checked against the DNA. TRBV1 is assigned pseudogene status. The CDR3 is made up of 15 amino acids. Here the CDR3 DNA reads TGCACCAGCAGCACTACTAGCGGGAGGCGGGATACGCAGTATTTT. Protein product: CTSSTTSGRRDTQYF.

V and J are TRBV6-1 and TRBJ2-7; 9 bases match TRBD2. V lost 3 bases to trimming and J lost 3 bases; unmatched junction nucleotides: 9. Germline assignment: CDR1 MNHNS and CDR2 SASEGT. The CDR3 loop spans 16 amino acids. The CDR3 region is CASSDHSGRRLYEQYF. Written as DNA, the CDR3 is TGTGCCAGCAGTGACCATAGCGGGAGAAGACTCTACGAGCAGTACTTC.

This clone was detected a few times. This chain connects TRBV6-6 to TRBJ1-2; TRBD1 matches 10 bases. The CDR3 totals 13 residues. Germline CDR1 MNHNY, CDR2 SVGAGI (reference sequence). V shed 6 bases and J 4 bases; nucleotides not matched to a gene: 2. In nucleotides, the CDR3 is TGTGCCAGCAGGGGACAGGGGTCCTATGGCTACACCTTC. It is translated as CASRGQGSYGYTF.

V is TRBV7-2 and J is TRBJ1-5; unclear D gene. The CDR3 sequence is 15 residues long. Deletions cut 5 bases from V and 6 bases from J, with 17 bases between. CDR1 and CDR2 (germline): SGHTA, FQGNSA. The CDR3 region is CASSVGTRESQPQHF. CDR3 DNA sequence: TGTGCCAGCAGCGTTGGTACGCGGGAGAGTCAGCCCCAGCATTTT.

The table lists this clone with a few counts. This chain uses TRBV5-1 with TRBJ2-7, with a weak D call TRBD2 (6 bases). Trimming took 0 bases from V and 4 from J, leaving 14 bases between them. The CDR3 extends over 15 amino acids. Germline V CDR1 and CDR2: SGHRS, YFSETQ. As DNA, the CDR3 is TGCGCCAGCAGCTTGGGCGTGGGGGGTCGGTACGAGCAGTACTTC. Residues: CASSLGVGGRYEQYF. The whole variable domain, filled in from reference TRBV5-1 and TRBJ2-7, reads KAGVTQTPRYLIKTRGQQVTLSCSPISGHRSVSWYQQTPGQGLQFLFEYFSETQRNKGNFPGRFSGRQFSNSRSEMNVSTLELGDSALYLCASSLGVGGRYEQYFGPGTRLTVT.

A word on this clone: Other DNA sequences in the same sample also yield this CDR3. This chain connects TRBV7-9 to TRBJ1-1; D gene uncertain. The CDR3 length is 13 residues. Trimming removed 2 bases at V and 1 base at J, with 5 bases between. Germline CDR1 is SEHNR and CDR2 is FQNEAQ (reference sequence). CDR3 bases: TGTGCCAGCAGCTTACAGGAGAACACTGAAGCTTTCTTT. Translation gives CASSLQENTEAFF. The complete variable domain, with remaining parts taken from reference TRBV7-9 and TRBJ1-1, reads DTGVSQNPRHKITKRGQNVTFRCDPISEHNRLYWYRQTLGQGPEFLTYFQNEAQLEKSRLLSDRFSAERPKGSFSTLEIQRTEQGDSAMYLCASSLQENTEAFFGQGTRLTVV.

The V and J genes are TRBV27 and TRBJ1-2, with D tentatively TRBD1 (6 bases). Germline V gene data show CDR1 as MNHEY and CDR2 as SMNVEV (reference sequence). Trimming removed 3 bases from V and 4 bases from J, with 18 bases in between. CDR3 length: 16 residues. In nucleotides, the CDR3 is TGTGCCAGCAGTTTCTTCCCCCGGGACAACTTCTATGGCTACACCTTC. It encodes CASSFFPRDNFYGYTF.

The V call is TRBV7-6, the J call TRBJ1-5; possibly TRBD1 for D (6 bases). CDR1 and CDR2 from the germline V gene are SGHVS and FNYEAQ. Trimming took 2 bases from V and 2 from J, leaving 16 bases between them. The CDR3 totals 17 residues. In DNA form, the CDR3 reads TGTGCCAGCAGCTTACGGGCGGGGGCGGGAGGCAATCAGCCCCAGCATTTT. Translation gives CASSLRAGAGGNQPQHF. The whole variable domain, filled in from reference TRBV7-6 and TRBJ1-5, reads GAGVSQSPRYKVTKRGQDVALRCDPISGHVSLYWYRQALGQGPEFLTYFNYEAQQDKSGLPNDRFSAERPEGSISTLTIQRTEQRDSAMYRCASSLRAGAGGNQPQHFGDGTRLSIL.

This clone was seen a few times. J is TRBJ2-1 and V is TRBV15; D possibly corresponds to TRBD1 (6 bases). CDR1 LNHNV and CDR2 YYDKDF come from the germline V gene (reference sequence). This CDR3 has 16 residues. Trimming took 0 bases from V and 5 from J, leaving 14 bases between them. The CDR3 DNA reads TGTGCCACCAGCAGAGATTCTGGGACATCTCACAATGAGCAGTTCTTC. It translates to CATSRDSGTSHNEQFF.

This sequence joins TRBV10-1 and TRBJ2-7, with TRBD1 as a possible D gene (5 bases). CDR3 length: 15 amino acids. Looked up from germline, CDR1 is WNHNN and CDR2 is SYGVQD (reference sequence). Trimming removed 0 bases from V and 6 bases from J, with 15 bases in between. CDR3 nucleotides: TGCGCCAGCAGTGAGTCGTACTTAGGGGTTGCCGAGCAGTACTTC. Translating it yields CASSESYLGVAEQYF.

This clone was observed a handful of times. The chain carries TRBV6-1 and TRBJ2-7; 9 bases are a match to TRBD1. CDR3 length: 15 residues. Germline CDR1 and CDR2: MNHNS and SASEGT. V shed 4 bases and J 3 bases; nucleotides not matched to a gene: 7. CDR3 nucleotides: TGTGCCAGCAGTGTAGCCGGGACAGGGAACTACGAGCAGTACTTC. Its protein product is CASSVAGTGNYEQYF.

CDR3 loop: CASSAYLGGEQYF. The CDR3 DNA is TGTGCCAGCAGCGCCTACTTAGGAGGTGAGCAGTACTTC. The genes are TRBV9 and TRBJ2-7, with D perhaps matching TRBD2 (5 bases). CDR3 size: 13 residues. V was trimmed by 3 bases and J by 7 bases, leaving 14 bases between them. The germline V gene encodes CDR1 SGDLS and CDR2 YYNGEE. Full variable domain (missing parts from reference TRBV9 and TRBJ2-7): DSGVTQTPKHLITATGQRVTLRCSPRSGDLSVYWYQQSLDQGLQFLIQYYNGEERAKGNILERFSAQQFPDLHSELNLSSLELGDSALYFCASSAYLGGEQYFGPGTRLTVT.